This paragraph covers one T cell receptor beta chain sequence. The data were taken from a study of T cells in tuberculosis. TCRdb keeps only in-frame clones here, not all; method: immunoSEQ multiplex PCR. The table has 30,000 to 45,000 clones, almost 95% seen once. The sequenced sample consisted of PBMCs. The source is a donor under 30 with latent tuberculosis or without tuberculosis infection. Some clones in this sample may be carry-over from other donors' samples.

CDR3 loop: CASSFRDRGRVHEQYV. DNA for the CDR3: TGCGCCAGCAGCTTCCGGGACAGGGGCCGCGTCCACGAGCAGTACGTC. This rearrangement joins TRBV5-1 to TRBJ2-7; 10 positions match TRBD1. The CDR3 spans 16 residues. V lost 2 bases and J lost 5; bases outside the gene matches: 10. CDR1 is SGHRS, CDR2 YFSETQ, per germline.